This T cell receptor beta chain was sequenced for a study of CD8 T cells in Susac syndrome. Study-wide findings and caveats: It was acknowledged in the study that the number of individuals who were included in its TCR sequencing and HLA analysis was relatively small.

Germline trimming cut 1 base from V and 3 bases from J; bases unmatched to any gene: 5. This CDR3 has 16 amino acids. Germline-derived CDR1 and CDR2 are LGHNA and YNFKEQ. Concerning this clonotype itself: Antigen specificity is unknown.

The authors reverse transcribed roughly 0.5 to 1 ug RNA with random hexamers. TCRdb passed the immunoSEQ multiplex PCR reads through MiXCR, listing each CDR3 protein once. This repertoire shows some 260,000 distinct CDR3 sequences, approximately 92% found once; its top ten account for around 0.067%. CD8+ and CD4+ blood T cells underwent TCR beta sequencing. Purification of the CD8+ and CD4+ T cells relied on negative isolation, and TEMRA cells underwent FACS enrichment. The sequence derives from a human donor with multiple sclerosis. Input material: CD4+ T cells from PBMCs. This chain connects TRBV4-2 to TRBJ2-1; 8 positions agree with TRBD1. The CDR3 sequence: CASSQVPTGDYNEQFF. The CDR3 bases are TGTGCCAGCAGCCAAGTCCCGACAGGGGACTACAATGAGCAGTTCTTC.